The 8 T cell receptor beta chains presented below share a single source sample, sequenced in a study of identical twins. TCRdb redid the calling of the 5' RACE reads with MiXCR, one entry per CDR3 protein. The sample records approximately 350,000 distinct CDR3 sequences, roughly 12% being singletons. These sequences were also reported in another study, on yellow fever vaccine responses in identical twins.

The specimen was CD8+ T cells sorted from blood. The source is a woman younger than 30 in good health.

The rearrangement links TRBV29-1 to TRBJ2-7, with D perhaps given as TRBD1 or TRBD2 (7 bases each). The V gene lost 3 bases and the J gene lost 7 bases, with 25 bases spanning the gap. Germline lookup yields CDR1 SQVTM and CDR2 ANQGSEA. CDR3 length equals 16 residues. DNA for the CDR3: TGCAGCGTTGACGCAGACCGGGACAGCGCGGGGGAAGAGCAGTACTTC. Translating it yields CSVDADRDSAGEEQYF.

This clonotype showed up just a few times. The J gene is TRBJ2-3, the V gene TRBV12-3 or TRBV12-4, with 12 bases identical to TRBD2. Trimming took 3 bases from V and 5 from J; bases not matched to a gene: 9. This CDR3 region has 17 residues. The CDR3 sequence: CASSFGSSGRGKDTQYF. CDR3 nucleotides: TGTGCCAGCAGTTTTGGGTCTAGCGGGAGGGGGAAAGATACGCAGTATTTT.

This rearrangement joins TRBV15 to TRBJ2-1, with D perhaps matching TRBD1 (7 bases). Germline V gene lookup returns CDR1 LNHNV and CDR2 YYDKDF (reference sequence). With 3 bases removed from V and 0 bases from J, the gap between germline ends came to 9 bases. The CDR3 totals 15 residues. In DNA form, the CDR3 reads TGTGCCACCAGCAGGCAGGGGGGCTCCTACAATGAGCAGTTCTTC. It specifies CATSRQGGSYNEQFF.

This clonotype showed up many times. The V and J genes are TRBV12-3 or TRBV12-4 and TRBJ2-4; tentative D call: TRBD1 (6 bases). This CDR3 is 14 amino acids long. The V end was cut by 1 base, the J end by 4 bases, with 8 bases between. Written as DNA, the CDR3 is TGTGCCAGCAGTTTAGTGCAGGGGAAAAACATTCAGTACTTC. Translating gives CASSLVQGKNIQYF.

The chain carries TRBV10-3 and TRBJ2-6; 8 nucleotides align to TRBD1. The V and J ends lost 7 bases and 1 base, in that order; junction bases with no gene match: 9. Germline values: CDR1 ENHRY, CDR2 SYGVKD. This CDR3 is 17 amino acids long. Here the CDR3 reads CAIKTRDRCSGANVLTF. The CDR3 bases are TGTGCCATCAAAACCCGGGACAGGTGTTCTGGGGCCAACGTCCTGACTTTC.

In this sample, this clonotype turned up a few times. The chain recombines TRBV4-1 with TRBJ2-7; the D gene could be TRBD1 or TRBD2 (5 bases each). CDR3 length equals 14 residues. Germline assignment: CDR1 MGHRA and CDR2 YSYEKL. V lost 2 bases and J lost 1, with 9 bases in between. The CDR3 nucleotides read TGCGCCAGCAGCCAATCCGGGGCGTCCTACGAGCAGTACTTC. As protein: CASSQSGASYEQYF.

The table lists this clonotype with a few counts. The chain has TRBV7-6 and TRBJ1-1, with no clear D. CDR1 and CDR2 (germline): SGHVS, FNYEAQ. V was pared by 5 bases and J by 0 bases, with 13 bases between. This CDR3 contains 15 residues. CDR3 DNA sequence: TGTGCCAGCAGCCCCCCGGGAGACATGAACACTGAAGCTTTCTTT. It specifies CASSPPGDMNTEAFF.

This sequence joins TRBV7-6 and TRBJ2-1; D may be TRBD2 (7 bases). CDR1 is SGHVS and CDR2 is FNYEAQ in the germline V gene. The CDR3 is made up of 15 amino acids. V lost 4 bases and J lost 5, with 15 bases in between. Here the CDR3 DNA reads TGTGCCAGCAGCTCCGATCAGCGGGACAACAATGAGCAGTTCTTC. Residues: CASSSDQRDNNEQFF.